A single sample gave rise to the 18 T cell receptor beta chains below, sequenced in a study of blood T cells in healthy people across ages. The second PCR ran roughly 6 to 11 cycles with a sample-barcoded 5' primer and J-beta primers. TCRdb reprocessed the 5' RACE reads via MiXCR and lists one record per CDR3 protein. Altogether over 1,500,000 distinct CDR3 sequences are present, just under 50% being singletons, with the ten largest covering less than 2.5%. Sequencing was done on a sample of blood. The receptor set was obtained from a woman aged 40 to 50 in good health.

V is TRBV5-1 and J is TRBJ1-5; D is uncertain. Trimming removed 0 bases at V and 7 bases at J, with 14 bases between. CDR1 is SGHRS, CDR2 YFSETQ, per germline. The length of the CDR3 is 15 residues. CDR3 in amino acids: CASSLAKLVSQPQHF. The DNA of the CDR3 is TGCGCCAGCAGCTTGGCCAAGCTAGTCAGCCAGCCCCAGCATTTT.

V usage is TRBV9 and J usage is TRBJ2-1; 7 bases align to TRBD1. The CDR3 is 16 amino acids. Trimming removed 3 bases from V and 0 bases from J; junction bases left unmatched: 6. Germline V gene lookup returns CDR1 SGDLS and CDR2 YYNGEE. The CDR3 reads CASSGVGGSSYNEQFF. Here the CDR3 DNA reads TGTGCCAGCAGCGGGGTAGGGGGCAGCTCCTACAATGAGCAGTTCTTC.

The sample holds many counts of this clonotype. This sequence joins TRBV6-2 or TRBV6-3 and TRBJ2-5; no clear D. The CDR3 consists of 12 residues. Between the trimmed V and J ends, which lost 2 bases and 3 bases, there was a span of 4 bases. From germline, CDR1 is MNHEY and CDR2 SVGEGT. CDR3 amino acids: CASSYGEETQYF. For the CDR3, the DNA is TGTGCCAGCAGTTACGGGGAAGAGACCCAGTACTTC.

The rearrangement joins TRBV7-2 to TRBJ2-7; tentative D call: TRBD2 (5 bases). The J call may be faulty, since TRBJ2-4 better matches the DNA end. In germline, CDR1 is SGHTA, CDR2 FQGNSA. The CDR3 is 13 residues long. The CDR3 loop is CASSLEGVNIQYF. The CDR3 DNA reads TGTGCCAGCAGCTTAGAGGGAGTTAACATTCAGTACTTC.

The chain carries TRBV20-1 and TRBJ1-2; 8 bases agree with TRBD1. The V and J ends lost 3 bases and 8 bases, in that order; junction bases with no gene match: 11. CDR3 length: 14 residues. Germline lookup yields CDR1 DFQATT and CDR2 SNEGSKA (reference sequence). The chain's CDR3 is CSARPGQGALGYTF. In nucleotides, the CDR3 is TGCAGTGCTAGGCCGGGTCAGGGGGCGTTAGGCTACACCTTC.

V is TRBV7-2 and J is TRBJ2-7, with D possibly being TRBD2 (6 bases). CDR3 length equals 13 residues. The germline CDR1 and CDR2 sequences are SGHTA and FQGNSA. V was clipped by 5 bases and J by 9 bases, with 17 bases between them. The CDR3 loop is CASSPAGRMRQYF. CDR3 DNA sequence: TGTGCCAGCAGCCCCGCGGGACGAATGCGGCAGTACTTC.

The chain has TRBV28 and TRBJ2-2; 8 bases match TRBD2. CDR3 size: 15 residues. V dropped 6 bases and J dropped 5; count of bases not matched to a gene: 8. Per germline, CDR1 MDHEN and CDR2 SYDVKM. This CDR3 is CASSSGGERTGELFF. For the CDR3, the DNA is TGTGCCAGCAGCTCCGGGGGGGAAAGGACCGGGGAGCTGTTTTTT.

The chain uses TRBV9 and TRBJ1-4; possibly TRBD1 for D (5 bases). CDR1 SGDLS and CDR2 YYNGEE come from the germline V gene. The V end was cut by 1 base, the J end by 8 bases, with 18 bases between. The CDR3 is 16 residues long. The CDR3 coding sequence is TGTGCCAGCAGCGTAAGCCAGGGAGGCTGGAGGGAAAAACTGTTTTTT. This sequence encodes CASSVSQGGWREKLFF. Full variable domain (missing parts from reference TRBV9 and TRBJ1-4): DSGVTQTPKHLITATGQRVTLRCSPRSGDLSVYWYQQSLDQGLQFLIQYYNGEERAKGNILERFSAQQFPDLHSELNLSSLELGDSALYFCASSVSQGGWREKLFFGSGTQLSVL.

The CDR3 DNA reads TGTGCCAGCAGCCAGTCGACAGGGTCGGGAAAACTGTTTTTT. Translating gives CASSQSTGSGKLFF. This chain connects TRBV7-2 to TRBJ1-4; 7 bases agree with TRBD1. Germline V gene sequence: CDR1 SGHTA, CDR2 FQGNSA. There are 14 residues in the CDR3. V was pared by 5 bases and J by 10 bases, with 10 bases of the junction left unmatched.

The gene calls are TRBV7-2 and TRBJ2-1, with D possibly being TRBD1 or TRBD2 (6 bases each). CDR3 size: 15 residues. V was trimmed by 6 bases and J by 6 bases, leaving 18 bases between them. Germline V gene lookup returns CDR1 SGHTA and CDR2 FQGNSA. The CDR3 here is CASSLGGSPPNEQFF. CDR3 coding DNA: TGTGCCAGCAGTCTCGGGGGCTCCCCTCCCAATGAGCAGTTCTTC. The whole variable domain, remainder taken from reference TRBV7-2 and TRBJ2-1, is GAGVSQSPSNKVTEKGKDVELRCDPISGHTALYWYRQSLGQGLEFLIYFQGNSAPDKSGLPSDRFSAERTGGSVSTLTIQRTQQEDSAVYLCASSLGGSPPNEQFFGPGTRLTVL.

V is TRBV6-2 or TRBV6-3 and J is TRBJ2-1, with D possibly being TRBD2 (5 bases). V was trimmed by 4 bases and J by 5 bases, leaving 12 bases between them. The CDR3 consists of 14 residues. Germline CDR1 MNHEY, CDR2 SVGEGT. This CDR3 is CASSSGIWDNEQFF. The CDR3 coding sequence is TGTGCCAGCAGTTCGGGAATCTGGGACAATGAGCAGTTCTTC.

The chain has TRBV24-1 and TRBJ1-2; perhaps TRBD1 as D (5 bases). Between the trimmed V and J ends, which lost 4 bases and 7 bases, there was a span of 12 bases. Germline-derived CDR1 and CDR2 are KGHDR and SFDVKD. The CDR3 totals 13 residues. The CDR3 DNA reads TGTGCCACCAGTGAGAGAGACAGTGGTGGCTACACCTTC. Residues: CATSERDSGGYTF.

CDR3 nucleotide sequence: TGTGCCACCAGCATGCGGACGCACCAAGAGACCCAGTACTTC. It translates to CATSMRTHQETQYF. This chain links TRBV15 with TRBJ2-7; D is unresolved. The end of the DNA aligns better with TRBJ2-5, so the J call may be wrong. Germline loops: CDR1 LNHNV, CDR2 YYDKDF (reference sequence). This CDR3 spans 14 amino acids.

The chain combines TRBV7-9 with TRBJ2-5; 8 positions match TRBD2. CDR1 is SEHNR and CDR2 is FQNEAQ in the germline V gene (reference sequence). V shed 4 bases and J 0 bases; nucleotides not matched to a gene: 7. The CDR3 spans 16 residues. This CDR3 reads CASSSLPGGHQETQYF. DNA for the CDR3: TGTGCCAGCAGCTCCCTCCCGGGGGGGCACCAAGAGACCCAGTACTTC.

CDR3 loop: CASVTGTSGAARETQYF. The CDR3 coding sequence is TGCGCCAGCGTCACAGGGACTAGCGGGGCCGCAAGGGAGACCCAGTACTTC. The chain couples TRBV5-1 to TRBJ2-5, with 13 positions matching TRBD2. The ends lost 7 bases at V and 5 bases at J; junction bases unmatched: 14. The CDR3 spans 17 residues. Per germline, CDR1 SGHRS and CDR2 YFSETQ. The variable domain in full, completed from reference TRBV5-1 and TRBJ2-5, reads KAGVTQTPRYLIKTRGQQVTLSCSPISGHRSVSWYQQTPGQGLQFLFEYFSETQRNKGNFPGRFSGRQFSNSRSEMNVSTLELGDSALYLCASVTGTSGAARETQYFGPGTRLLVL.

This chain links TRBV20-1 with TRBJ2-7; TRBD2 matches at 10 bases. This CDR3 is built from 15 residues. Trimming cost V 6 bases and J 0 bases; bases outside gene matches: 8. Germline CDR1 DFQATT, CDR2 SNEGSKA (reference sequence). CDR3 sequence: CSALRASGGSYEQYF. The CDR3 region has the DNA TGCAGTGCCCTTCGGGCTAGCGGGGGCTCCTACGAGCAGTACTTC.

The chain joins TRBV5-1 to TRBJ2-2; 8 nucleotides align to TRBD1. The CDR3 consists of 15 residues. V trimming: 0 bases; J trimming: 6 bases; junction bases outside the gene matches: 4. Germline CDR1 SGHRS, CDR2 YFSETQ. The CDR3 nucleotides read TGCGCCAGCAGCTTGGCAGGGGGCATCGCCGGGGAGCTGTTTTTT. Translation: CASSLAGGIAGELFF. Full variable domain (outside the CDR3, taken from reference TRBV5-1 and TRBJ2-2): KAGVTQTPRYLIKTRGQQVTLSCSPISGHRSVSWYQQTPGQGLQFLFEYFSETQRNKGNFPGRFSGRQFSNSRSEMNVSTLELGDSALYLCASSLAGGIAGELFFGEGSRLTVL.

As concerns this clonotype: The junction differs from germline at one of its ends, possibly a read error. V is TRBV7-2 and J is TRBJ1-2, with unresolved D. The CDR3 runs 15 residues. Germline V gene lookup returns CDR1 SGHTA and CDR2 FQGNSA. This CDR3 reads CASTYWAFDPHGHTF. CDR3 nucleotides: TGTGCCAGCACCTACTGGGCCTTCGATCCCCATGGCCACACCTTC.